These T cell receptor beta chains were read from a single sample in a study of blood T cell repertoires in COVID-19. Assay: immunoSEQ multiplex PCR; the TCRdb copy retains only in-frame clones and omits some. The sample lists around 300,000 clones, 83% occurring once. Sequencing was carried out using peripheral blood. The receptor source for this set is a woman in her fifties or sixties who had recovered from COVID-19. The conserved cysteine and the conserved F or W are not part of the CDR3 here. D genes are given only for firm matches.

>.|TRBV7-2|TRBJ1-6
ASSSAGRGNNSPLH
>TRBD1|TRBV19|TRBJ1-5
ATLTGGEGNQPQH
>.|TRBV18|TRBJ2-2
ASSGQLNTGELF
>TRBD2|TRBV6-2/TRBV6-3|TRBJ2-7
ASSYRGPGLAGVGEQY
>.|TRBV28|TRBJ1-2
ASSSSIGYGYT
>.|TRBV7-9|TRBJ1-4
ASSPFLQGSEKLF
>.|TRBV29-1|TRBJ2-1
SVERRGFGNEQF
>.|TRBV13|TRBJ1-2
ASSARGGKALGYT
>.|TRBV28|TRBJ2-6
ASSFTGANVLT
>.|TRBV5-5|TRBJ1-6
ASSLVSGRVPSPLH
>.|TRBV11-2|TRBJ1-1
ASSLVQGTEAF
>TRBD1|TRBV11-1|TRBJ2-7
ASRGGLTGGEQY
>.|TRBV9|TRBJ2-5
ASSVAAGETQY
>.|TRBV6-2/TRBV6-3|TRBJ2-5
ASNPAGQETQY
>TRBD1|TRBV6-6|TRBJ1-2
ASSYSTGGNYGYT
>TRBD2|TRBV19|TRBJ2-1
ASSIGLAGAPTTKDEQF
>TRBD1|TRBV4-2|TRBJ1-2
ASRGTGVET
>.|TRBV11-2|TRBJ1-2
ASSLDLGQSYGYT
>TRBD1|TRBV28|TRBJ1-2
ASSLGQGVYGYT
>.|TRBV6-2/TRBV6-3|TRBJ1-1
ASSYPRTEAF
>.|TRBV19|TRBJ2-6
ASRLGILSGANVLT
>TRBD1|TRBV28|TRBJ2-7
ASSHRQGAYEQY
>.|TRBV20-1|TRBJ2-4
SAPYPIQY
>.|TRBV27|TRBJ2-7
ASSFRTQQRGEQY
>TRBD2|TRBV18|TRBJ2-3
ASSGLAVTDTQY
>TRBD1|TRBV19|TRBJ2-7
ASSTRTGGYEQY
>.|TRBV15|TRBJ2-2
ATSKAGLNTGELF
>.|TRBV12-3/TRBV12-4|TRBJ1-3
ASSSSGGNTIY
>TRBD1|TRBV13|TRBJ2-3
ASGGQGVDTQY
>TRBD1|TRBV19|TRBJ1-6
ASSIYGTGINSPLH
>TRBD2|TRBV24-1|TRBJ2-7
ATSDSNSGTSGVYEQY
>TRBD1|TRBV25-1|TRBJ2-7
ASSEDRLYEQY
>.|TRBV25-1|TRBJ1-4
ASSGPPDRRNEKLF
>TRBD2|TRBV28|TRBJ2-7
ASSLVGLAGGSYEQY
>TRBD1|TRBV27|TRBJ2-5
ASSNRGRAETQY
>TRBD2|TRBV6-6|TRBJ2-3
ASRKTGTSADTQY
>.|TRBV6-6|TRBJ2-3
ASSYVGATDTQY
>TRBD1|TRBV6-5|TRBJ1-6
ASSSPGTGDDSPLH
>TRBD2|TRBV24-1|TRBJ2-1
ATSDSSGGAYNEQF
>TRBD1|TRBV10-2|TRBJ2-7
ASSGGTGGSYEQY
>.|TRBV7-6|TRBJ2-5
ASSPGVTQY
>.|TRBV29-1|TRBJ1-2
SVEPRGNYGYT